Ten or more counts support the clone carrying this T cell receptor beta chain. Described time point: newly diagnosed GD, antithyroid drugs for less than 3 months. PBMC RNA was the source of the TCR library. Graves' disease diagnoses followed American Thyroid Association guidelines. This entry comes from a study of regulatory T cells in long-lasting Graves disease. From germline, CDR1 is GTSNPN and CDR2 SVGIG (reference sequence). The ends were cut back, 0 bases at V and 4 bases at J, with 15 bases in the middle. The CDR3 consists of 15 residues. CDR3-region Arm-PCR and iRepertoire HTBI primers produced the TCR beta libraries. TCRdb fed the multiplex PCR reads into MiXCR, producing one record per CDR3 protein. Of some 200,000 distinct CDR3 sequences listed, roughly a fifth are singletons. These same data were also listed under a study on T cells in Graves' hyperthyroidism and ophthalmopathy.

This sample comprised peripheral blood mononuclear cells (PBMCs), obtained at new diagnosis, from a patient treated with antithyroid drugs. This chain connects TRBV30 to TRBJ1-1, with TRBD1 as a possible D gene (6 bases). The receptor was isolated from a woman in her 30s with Graves disease. The CDR3 spells CAWSVAGVGSTEAFF. The CDR3 DNA follows: TGTGCCTGGAGTGTGGCAGGGGTTGGGAGCACTGAAGCTTTCTTT.